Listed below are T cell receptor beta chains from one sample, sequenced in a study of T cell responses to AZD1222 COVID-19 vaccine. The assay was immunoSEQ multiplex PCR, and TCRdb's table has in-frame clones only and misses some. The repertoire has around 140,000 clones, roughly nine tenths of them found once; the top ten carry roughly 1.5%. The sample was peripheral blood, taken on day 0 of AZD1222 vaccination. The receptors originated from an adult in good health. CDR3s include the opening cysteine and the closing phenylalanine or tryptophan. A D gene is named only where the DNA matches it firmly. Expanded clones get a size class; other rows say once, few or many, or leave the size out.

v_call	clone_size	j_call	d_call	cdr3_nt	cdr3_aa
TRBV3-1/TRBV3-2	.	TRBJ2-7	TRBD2	TGTGCCAGCAGCCAAGGATTTCGACTAGCGGGACGAACCTACGAGCAGTACTTC	CASSQGFRLAGRTYEQYF
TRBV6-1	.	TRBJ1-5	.	TGTGCCAGCAGTGAAGCAAGAGGCTATCAGCCCCAGCATTTT	CASSEARGYQPQHF
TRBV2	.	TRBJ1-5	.	TGTGCCAGCAGTGGGGACACGGATAGCAATCAGCCCCAGCATTTT	CASSGDTDSNQPQHF
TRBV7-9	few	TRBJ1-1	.	TGTGCCAGCAGCCCACAGGGCGATCGAACTGAAGCTTTCTTT	CASSPQGDRTEAFF
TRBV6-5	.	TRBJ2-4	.	TGTGCCAGTACGAAACTCGGTATAGCCAAAAACATTCAGTACTTC	CASTKLGIAKNIQYF
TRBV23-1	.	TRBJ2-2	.	TGCGCCAGCAGTCGCTTCCGGGACGGGAACACCGGGGAGCTGTTTTTT	CASSRFRDGNTGELFF
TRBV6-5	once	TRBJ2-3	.	TGTGCCAGCATCTACGGGCCCAGCACAGATACGCAGTATTTT	CASIYGPSTDTQYF
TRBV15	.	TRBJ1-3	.	TGTGCCACCAGGGGGGGCCGAGCTGGAAACACCATATATTTT	CATRGGRAGNTIYF
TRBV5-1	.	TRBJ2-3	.	TGCGCCAGCAGCTTTAGGGGGGCAAGCACAGATACGCAGTATTTT	CASSFRGASTDTQYF
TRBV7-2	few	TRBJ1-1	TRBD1	TGTGCCAGCAGCTTAGCGGGACAGAGACCCACTGAAGCTTTCTTT	CASSLAGQRPTEAFF
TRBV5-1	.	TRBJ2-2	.	TGCGCCAGCAGCTACCAGACAGGGAACACCGGGGAGCTGTTTTTT	CASSYQTGNTGELFF
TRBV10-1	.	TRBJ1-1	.	TGCGCCAGCAGTGAGTCGATGTTGACTGAAGCTTTCTTT	CASSESMLTEAFF
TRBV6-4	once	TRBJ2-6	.	TGTGCCAGCAGTGGTCAGGGAGTAGTCTCTGGGGCCAACGTCCTGACTTTC	CASSGQGVVSGANVLTF
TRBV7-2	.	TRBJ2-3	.	TGTGCCTCAGGGGGAGGGTCGGCCACAGATACGCAGTATTTT	CASGGGSATDTQYF
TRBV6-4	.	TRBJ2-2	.	TGTGCCAGCAGTGACTCGGGGGATTTGGCCGGGGAGCTGTTTTTT	CASSDSGDLAGELFF
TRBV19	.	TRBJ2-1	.	TGTGCCAGTAAACGGGGGCTCAATGAGCAGTTCTTC	CASKRGLNEQFF
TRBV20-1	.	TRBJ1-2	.	TGCAGTGCCGAACCTAACTATGGCTACACCTTC	CSAEPNYGYTF